This section outlines one T cell receptor beta chain sequence together with its context. Its antigen is undetermined. These data come from a study of cytomegalovirus exposure and HLA in healthy donors. Findings and caveats of the study: Many donors carried some public TCRs, although rarity characterized most TCR sequences.

Assay: immunoSEQ multiplex PCR; the TCRdb copy retains only in-frame clones and omits some. In the table there are around 80,000 clones, 95% to 97% of which are singletons. The CDR3 has 18 amino acids. With 3 bases clipped from V and 2 bases from J, the junction kept 9 bases outside the gene matches. Germline V gene lookup returns CDR1 SGHRS and CDR2 YFSETQ. This clonotype was obtained from a woman between 18 and 30 years old in good health and CMV-seronegative. Sequences were obtained from PBMCs. The V call is TRBV5-1, the J call TRBJ2-7; TRBD2 aligns across 15 bases. CDR3 sequence (DNA): TGCGCCAGCAGCTACGGGACTAGCGGGAGGTTCGCGACCTACGAGCAGTACTTC. It encodes CASSYGTSGRFATYEQYF.